The 8 T cell receptor beta chains below come from one sample, sequenced in a study of T cell changes during pregnancy in multiple sclerosis. Profiling relied on immunoSEQ multiplex PCR, and the TCRdb table lists in-frame clones only, not all of them. Seen here are approximately 70,000 clones, about 91% observed once, and the top ten hold over 1.3%. Here the sequenced sample was peripheral blood, taken in the second trimester of pregnancy. These receptor sequences come from a female donor in good health, enrolled as a control in a pregnancy study.

The V call is TRBV19, the J call TRBJ2-7; 8 bases agree with TRBD1. The CDR3 runs 15 residues. After removal of 5 bases from V and 2 bases from J, the junction contained 8 bases not matched to a gene. Per the germline V gene, CDR1 is LNHDA and CDR2 is SQIVND (reference sequence). This chain's CDR3 is CASSLGQGAPYEQYF. CDR3 sequence (DNA): TGTGCCAGTAGTTTAGGACAGGGAGCCCCCTACGAGCAGTACTTC. The complete variable domain, with remaining parts taken from reference TRBV19 and TRBJ2-7, reads DGGITQSPKYLFRKEGQNVTLSCEQNLNHDAMYWYRQDPGQGLRLIYYSQIVNDFQKGDIAEGYSVSREKKESFPLTVTSAQKNPTAFYLCASSLGQGAPYEQYFGPGTRLTVT.

This chain uses TRBV2 with TRBJ2-3, with D possibly TRBD2 on 5 matching bases. V was clipped by 8 bases and J by 1 base, with 10 bases between them. CDR1 and CDR2 (germline): SNHLY, FYNNEI. There are 13 residues in the CDR3. For the CDR3, the DNA is TGTGCCAGCCGGCCGAGGGGCACAGATACGCAGTATTTT. Its translation is CASRPRGTDTQYF. The variable domain in full, with the rest retrieved from reference TRBV2 and TRBJ2-3, is EPEVTQTPSHQVTQMGQEVILRCVPISNHLYFYWYRQILGQKVEFLVSFYNNEISEKSEIFDDQFSVERPDGSNFTLKIRSTKLEDSAMYFCASRPRGTDTQYFGPGTRLTVL.

Of note for this clone: Relative to the germline gene, one junction end is altered; a read error may explain this. This sequence joins TRBV6-5 and TRBJ2-1; 9 nucleotides line up with TRBD1. This CDR3 has 11 residues. CDR1 and CDR2 from the germline V gene are MNHEY and SVGAGI. CDR3 protein: CASSSGTGIIF. CDR3 DNA sequence: TGTGCCAGCAGCTCCGGGACAGGGATAATCTTC.

This chain joins TRBV4-1 and TRBJ2-7; D not resolved. Germline assignment: CDR1 MGHRA and CDR2 YSYEKL. Trimming shortened V by 1 base and J by 1 base, and 11 bases separated the two germline ends. The CDR3 covers 15 residues. The DNA of the CDR3 is TGCGCCAGCAGCCAAGGAGGCACGTCTTCCTACGAGCAGTACTTC. This encodes CASSQGGTSSYEQYF.

V and J are TRBV5-1 and TRBJ2-6; D is perhaps TRBD1 (5 bases). The ends were cut back, 2 bases at V and 2 bases at J, with 11 bases in the middle. The CDR3 is 16 residues long. Germline V lookup: CDR1 SGHRS, CDR2 YFSETQ. As DNA, the CDR3 is TGCGCCAGCAGCTTATATATGGGGCCTGGGGCCAACGTCCTGACTTTC. Residues: CASSLYMGPGANVLTF.

This chain uses TRBV11-3 with TRBJ2-7, with 7 positions matching TRBD1. CDR3 length equals 15 residues. CDR1 and CDR2 from the germline V gene are SGHNT and YENEEA. The V gene end was trimmed by 3 bases and the J gene end by 4 bases; junction bases not matched to a gene: 9. The DNA for the CDR3 is TGTGCCAGCAGCTTTCCGCAGGGGGTACCTTACGAGCAGTACTTC. Amino acid sequence: CASSFPQGVPYEQYF.

The chain links TRBV27 to TRBJ2-7; 7 bases line up with TRBD1. Trimming cost V 5 bases and J 0 bases; bases outside gene matches: 7. The CDR3 contains 15 residues. CDR1 and CDR2 (germline): MNHEY, SMNVEV (reference sequence). Written as DNA, the CDR3 is TGTGCCAGCAGTCTTACAGGGGCTCCCTCCTACGAGCAGTACTTC. It encodes CASSLTGAPSYEQYF.

There are many counts of this clone. The genes are TRBV6-4 and TRBJ1-6; maybe TRBD1 (6 bases). Trimming removed 2 bases from V and 9 bases from J, with 11 bases in between. CDR3 length: 14 amino acids. Germline lookup yields CDR1 MRHNA and CDR2 SNTAGT. The CDR3 region has the DNA TGTGCCAGCAGTGACCTACAGGGAAGTTCACCCCTCCACTTT. It specifies CASSDLQGSSPLHF.